What follows are 30 T cell receptor beta chains derived from one specimen sequenced in a study of tumor-infiltrating lymphocytes in primary liver carcinoma (TCRdb year 2017). TCRdb shows the sequencer as Illumina HiSeq 2500. A constant-region primer and ProtoScript II reverse transcriptase were used to reverse-transcribe TCRbeta-specific cDNA from around 540 ng total RNA. Three nested multiplex PCR rounds, following a slightly modified ARM-PCR procedure, were used to build the TCRbeta libraries. Each of the first two PCR rounds ran for about 10 cycles and used multiplex TRBV1-TRBV30 forward primers together with a Cbeta reverse primer. TCRdb trimmed public reads at Q25 via fastp, called clones via MiXCR and kept in-frame beta chains. A single entry per CDR3 protein holds the most common genes and DNA from its merged rows. This sample has about 74,000 distinct CDR3 sequences in its table, and 60% to 80% of those were observed once. The leading ten clones occupy 25% to 35% of the sample.

Without any cell sorting, total RNA and DNA were co-extracted from about 20-30 mg of bulk tissue using the AllPrep DNA/RNA mini kit. The material sequenced was liver tumor tissue from sampling region 4. In light of the paper, this sample's cell subset or site label describes: tumor region T4, right-lateral pole. Receptors originate from a man aged 35-49 years with primary liver carcinoma and hepatitis B virus infection.

In this sample, this clonotype turned up a few times. This may be a read error: a much more frequent sequence differs by one nucleotide. The V gene is TRBV12-3 or TRBV12-4, the J gene TRBJ2-3, with unresolved D. There are 11 residues in the CDR3. CDR3: CASRLTDMQYF. The CDR3 DNA sequence: TGTGCCAGCAGACTCACAGATATGCAGTATTTT.

This chain uses TRBV11-2 with TRBJ1-2; D gene unclear. Germline V gene lookup returns CDR1 SGHAT and CDR2 FQNNGV. The CDR3 covers 14 residues. Trimming removed 5 bases from V and 8 bases from J, with 18 bases in between. CDR3 DNA sequence: TGTGCCAGCAGCGCCCTGGGAGGGCTGCGCGGCTACACCTTC. Protein: CASSALGGLRGYTF.

About this clonotype itself: Likely a read error: the CDR3 ends without its conserved phenylalanine or tryptophan. No DNA is shown, since the ends of the CDR3 on it are uncertain; the CDR3 is the one TCRdb lists. The genes are TRBV11-2 and TRBJ2-5; the table calls TRBD2, which could not be checked here. From germline, CDR1 is SGHAT and CDR2 FQNNGV. The CDR3 totals 16 residues, both ends included. The CDR3 region is CASRCRDSAHQESQHL.

As for this clonotype: Its ends do not fully match the called genes, so a read error is possible. The rearrangement links TRBV7-2 to TRBJ2-5; 7 bases align to TRBD1. This CDR3 has 14 residues. Per germline, CDR1 SGHTA and CDR2 FQGNSA. CDR3 loop: CASSFDRGRETQYF. CDR3 bases: TGTGCCAGTAGCTTTGATAGGGGGCGGGAGACCCAGTACTTC.

The chain employs TRBV11-2 and TRBJ2-5, with D perhaps TRBD2 (5 bases). CDR1 is SGHAT and CDR2 is FQNNGV in the germline V gene. The CDR3 has 14 amino acids. The germline V and J ends were trimmed by 9 bases and 2 bases, with 16 bases remaining between them. Here the CDR3 reads CASGLGIAQETQYF. CDR3 nucleotides: TGTGCCAGTGGCTTAGGGATAGCGCAAGAGACCCAGTACTTC. Drawing the rest from reference TRBV11-2 and TRBJ2-5, the complete variable domain is EAGVAQSPRYKIIEKRQSVAFWCNPISGHATLYWYQQILGQGPKLLIQFQNNGVVDDSQLPKDRFSAERLKGVDSTLKIQPAKLEDSAVYLCASGLGIAQETQYFGPGTRLLVL.

Note on this clonotype: A much larger clone sits a single nucleotide away, making a read error possible. V is TRBV5-1 and J is TRBJ2-2, with D uncertain. V lost 1 base to trimming and J lost 8 bases, with 18 bases between them. Germline V gene lookup returns CDR1 SGHRS and CDR2 YFSETQ. This CDR3 is 16 amino acids long. CDR3 nucleotides: TGCGCCAGCAGCTTGTTGCCCCTGTCGGGTTCGGGGGAGCTGTTTTTT. Translating gives CASSLLPLSGSGELFF.

A word on this clonotype: Relative to the germline gene, one junction end is altered; a read error may explain this. The chain couples TRBV4-1 to TRBJ1-5, with no clear D. Germline CDR1 MGHRA, CDR2 YSYEKL. The CDR3 runs to 15 residues. The CDR3 region has the DNA TGCGTCAGCAGCCGAGGAGGAGAGGACGGGCAGCCCCAGCATTTT. Protein product: CVSSRGGEDGQPQHF.

The chain couples TRBV4-1 to TRBJ2-7; D gene unclear. Germline V gene data show CDR1 as MGHRA and CDR2 as YSYEKL. CDR3 size: 15 residues. V lost 0 bases to trimming and J lost 3 bases, with 12 bases between them. The CDR3 sequence is CASSQERVWRYEQYF. CDR3 nucleotide sequence: TGCGCCAGCAGCCAAGAACGGGTCTGGCGCTACGAGCAGTACTTC.

Concerning this clonotype itself: This is likely a read error, given that the CDR3 carries no conserved phenylalanine or tryptophan at its end. The DNA is left out, because the CDR3 cannot be placed on it with certainty; the CDR3 is given as TCRdb lists it. The chain employs TRBV11-2 and TRBJ2-5; the DNA was not used to check the table's D call, TRBD2. Germline V CDR1 and CDR2: SGHAT, FQNNGV. The CDR3 spans 16 amino acids, including both terminal residues. This chain's CDR3 is CTSRSRDSAHQETQHL.

This clonotype was seen many times. The chain employs TRBV7-9 and TRBJ2-3; 12 nucleotides line up with TRBD2. J gave up 6 bases and V 4 bases, and 8 bases lay outside the gene matches. The CDR3 covers 16 residues. Germline V gene lookup returns CDR1 SEHNR and CDR2 FQNEAQ (reference sequence). CDR3 loop: CASSSRLAGEGDTQYF. DNA of the CDR3: TGTGCCAGCAGCTCCCGACTAGCGGGAGAGGGGGATACGCAGTATTTT.

Comments on this clonotype: One base away lies a much larger clone, so this may be a sequencing read error. The rearrangement links TRBV28 to TRBJ1-2; D not resolved. In germline, CDR1 is MDHEN, CDR2 SYDVKM. The CDR3 extends over 12 amino acids. V was shortened by 4 bases and J by 7 bases, with 10 bases between the two germline ends. This CDR3 is CASSSGFFGYTF. For the CDR3, the DNA is TGTGCCAGCAGTTCCGGGTTCTTTGGCTACACCTTC.

In the case of this clonotype: It is likely a read error, because the conserved phenylalanine at the end of the CDR3 is missing. The rearrangement links TRBV5-1 to TRBJ2-7; perhaps TRBD2 as D (5 bases). There are 15 residues in the CDR3. CDR1 is SGHRS, CDR2 YFSETQ, per germline. CDR3: CASSLTSGSSCEQYI. The CDR3 region has the DNA TGCGCCAGCAGCTTGACAAGTGGGAGCTCCTGCGAGCAGTACATC.

About this clonotype itself: This could be a read error, since a much larger clone is one nucleotide away. This chain connects TRBV30 to TRBJ2-7; 7 bases fit TRBD1. The CDR3 consists of 14 residues. The germline gives CDR1 GTSNPN, CDR2 SVGIG (reference sequence). In nucleotides, the CDR3 is TGTGTCTGGAGTATGGCAGGGGGTGTCTACGAGCAGTACTTC. This codes for CVWSMAGGVYEQYF.

As to this clonotype: At one end the junction does not follow the germline gene, possibly because of a read error. The chain is built from TRBV14 and TRBJ2-1, with D uncertain. Germline values: CDR1 SGHDN, CDR2 FVKESK. The CDR3 sequence is 14 residues long. CDR3 nucleotides: TGTGCTAGCAGCCAAGAACACTACTACAATGAGCAGTTCTTC. Its protein product is CASSQEHYYNEQFF.

Concerning this clonotype itself: No conserved phenylalanine or tryptophan is present at the end of the CDR3, so a read error is the likely explanation. J is TRBJ2-5 and V is TRBV6-5; D is unclear. V lost 2 bases and J 3 bases, leaving 10 bases between the germline ends. Germline CDR1 reads MNHEY; CDR2 reads SVGAGI. This CDR3 contains 14 residues. The CDR3 DNA reads TGTGCCAGCAGTTACCGTAGTGCGAAAGAGACCCAGTACATC. As protein: CASSYRSAKETQYI.

On this clonotype: A junction end diverges from the germline sequence, so it may reflect a read error. V usage is TRBV4-1 and J usage is TRBJ2-1; 12 bases are shared with TRBD1. The CDR3 is 21 amino acids. Germline CDR1 is MGHRA and CDR2 is YSYEKL. In nucleotides, the CDR3 is TGCGCCAGTAGCCATCTCGTAGCGGGACAGGGGGCGATTAGCTCCTACTATGAGCAGTTCTTC. It translates to CASSHLVAGQGAISSYYEQFF.

Worth noting for this clonotype: One end of the junction fails to match germline, which may point to a read error. The chain joins TRBV5-1 to TRBJ2-5; 8 bases fit TRBD2. The CDR3 loop spans 17 amino acids. Germline V CDR1 and CDR2: SGHRS, YFSETQ. CDR3 nucleotide sequence: TGCGCCAGCAGTTTGGAGGATACTCGGGGGGGCCAAGAGACCCAGTACTTC. As protein: CASSLEDTRGGQETQYF.

This clonotype was seen more than once but under ten times. Sequence at one end of the junction differs from germline and may be a read error. CDR3 bases: TGTGCCACCAGTGATCGAGGACTGGCGGGAGGTGGGACCCGGTACTTC. Protein: CATSDRGLAGGGTRYF. The chain is built from TRBV24-1 and TRBJ2-5, with 8 bases aligning to TRBD2. The CDR3 extends over 16 amino acids. Germline V gene lookup returns CDR1 KGHDR and CDR2 SFDVKD.

The J gene is TRBJ2-2, the V gene TRBV19; weak D call: TRBD1 (6 bases). V lost 5 bases and J 0 bases, leaving 10 bases between the germline ends. Germline lookup yields CDR1 LNHDA and CDR2 SQIVND (reference sequence). The CDR3 totals 15 residues. The CDR3 reads CASSPGTTNTGELFF. CDR3 coding DNA: TGTGCCAGTAGTCCCGGGACAACGAACACCGGGGAGCTGTTTTTT.

This clonotype has just a few counts. Since a much larger clone is just one base distant, this may be a read error. CDR3 sequence: CATISTNEKLFF. CDR3 bases: TGTGCCACCATATCAACTAATGAAAAACTGTTTTTT. V usage is TRBV28 and J usage is TRBJ1-4, with D unresolved. V was trimmed by 10 bases and J by 0 bases, leaving 6 bases between them. The CDR3 loop spans 12 amino acids. CDR1 MDHEN and CDR2 SYDVKM come from the germline V gene.

This clonotype was seen repeatedly, ten times or more. A read error may be the cause here, since a much bigger clone is one base away. J is TRBJ2-7 and V is TRBV6-5; no firm D call. Germline V gives CDR1 MNHEY, CDR2 SVGAGI. The CDR3 sequence is 14 residues long. The CDR3 here is CASSYQSTPLEQHF. CDR3 coding DNA: TGTGCCAGCAGTTACCAGTCAACCCCTCTCGAGCAGCACTTC.

Note on this clonotype: Possible read error: a much larger clone is one base away. The chain carries TRBV6-1 and TRBJ2-7, with D possibly TRBD1 on 6 matching bases. The V end lost 5 bases, the J end lost 3 bases, and 17 bases lay between the germline ends. Germline assignment: CDR1 MNHNS and CDR2 SASEGT. CDR3 length: 15 residues. The CDR3 sequence: CASSRGSSRVYEQYF. The CDR3, as DNA: TGTGCCAGCAGTAGGGGGAGTTCCAGGGTCTACGAGCAGTACTTC.

This clonotype was picked up a small number of times. This could be a read error, since a much larger clone is one nucleotide away. In DNA form, the CDR3 reads TGTGCCAGCAGTTACGGGGCAGGGGTGAACACTGAAGCTTTCTTT. Amino acids: CASSYGAGVNTEAFF. The chain couples TRBV6-5 to TRBJ1-1, with a possible D match to TRBD1 (6 bases). With 2 bases removed from V and 0 bases from J, the gap between germline ends came to 10 bases. Germline V CDR1 and CDR2: MNHEY, SVGAGI. There are 15 residues in the CDR3.

On this clonotype: A junction boundary mismatches the germline segment, possibly from a read error. This chain connects TRBV29-1 to TRBJ2-7; 10 bases are shared with TRBD1. Germline V gene data show CDR1 as SQVTM and CDR2 as ANQGSEA. The CDR3 sequence is 14 residues long. The CDR3 region has the DNA TGCAGCGTAGCCAGACAGGGGGCAACCTACAAGCAATACTTC. This codes for CSVARQGATYKQYF.

This clonotype qualifies as medium-sized. The chain combines TRBV6-1 with TRBJ1-5; D unclear. V dropped 6 bases and J dropped 10 bases, with 10 bases sitting between them. In germline, CDR1 is MNHNS, CDR2 SASEGT. CDR3 size: 11 residues. The CDR3 spells CASSSELPQHF. DNA of the CDR3: TGTGCCAGCAGCTCCGAGCTTCCCCAGCATTTT.

Regarding this clonotype: Being one base from a much bigger clone, this may be a read error. J is TRBJ2-1 and V is TRBV28; 11 nucleotides line up with TRBD2. CDR3 length: 15 residues. In germline, CDR1 is MDHEN, CDR2 SYDVKM. In nucleotides, the CDR3 is TGTACCAGCAGTTCCCGCCTAGCGGGAGGCAATGAGCAGTTCTTC. Protein sequence: CTSSSRLAGGNEQFF.

A remark on this clonotype: Since a much larger clone is just one base distant, this may be a read error. The chain carries TRBV28 and TRBJ1-5; no definite D call. Germline CDR1 and CDR2: MDHEN and SYDVKM. The V and J ends lost 5 bases and 4 bases respectively, with 12 bases between them. The CDR3 sequence is 14 residues long. This CDR3 is CASSPPGDNQPQHF. Written as DNA, the CDR3 is TGTGCCAGCAGTCCACCGGGCGATAATCAGCCCCAGCATTTT.

Notes on this clonotype: Sequence at one end of the junction differs from germline and may be a read error. The chain recombines TRBV6-2 or TRBV6-3 with TRBJ2-2, with D perhaps matching TRBD1 or TRBD2 (5 bases each). This CDR3 comprises 13 residues. CDR1 and CDR2 (germline): MNHEY, SVGEGT. Written as DNA, the CDR3 is TGTGCCAGCAGTTACAAGGACACCGGGGAGCTCTTTTTT. It translates to CASSYKDTGELFF.

The rearrangement joins TRBV5-1 to TRBJ1-1, with D perhaps TRBD1 (5 bases). Per germline, CDR1 SGHRS and CDR2 YFSETQ. The CDR3 sequence is 15 residues long. The V end lost 2 bases, the J end lost 7 bases, and 18 bases lay between the germline ends. The CDR3 sequence is CASSFDLGGRDEAFF. The CDR3 DNA reads as TGCGCCAGCAGCTTCGACCTCGGGGGACGGGATGAAGCTTTCTTT.

The chain carries TRBV11-2 and TRBJ2-3; D is tentatively TRBD1 or TRBD2 (5 bases each). Germline CDR1 and CDR2: SGHAT and FQNNGV. The CDR3 is made up of 14 amino acids. V shed 6 bases and J shed 0 bases, with 10 bases lying between them. In DNA form, the CDR3 reads TGTGCCAGCAGATCCCGGGACAGCACAGATACGCAGTATTTT. Amino acids: CASRSRDSTDTQYF. The full variable domain, completed using reference TRBV11-2 and TRBJ2-3, is EAGVAQSPRYKIIEKRQSVAFWCNPISGHATLYWYQQILGQGPKLLIQFQNNGVVDDSQLPKDRFSAERLKGVDSTLKIQPAKLEDSAVYLCASRSRDSTDTQYFGPGTRLTVL.